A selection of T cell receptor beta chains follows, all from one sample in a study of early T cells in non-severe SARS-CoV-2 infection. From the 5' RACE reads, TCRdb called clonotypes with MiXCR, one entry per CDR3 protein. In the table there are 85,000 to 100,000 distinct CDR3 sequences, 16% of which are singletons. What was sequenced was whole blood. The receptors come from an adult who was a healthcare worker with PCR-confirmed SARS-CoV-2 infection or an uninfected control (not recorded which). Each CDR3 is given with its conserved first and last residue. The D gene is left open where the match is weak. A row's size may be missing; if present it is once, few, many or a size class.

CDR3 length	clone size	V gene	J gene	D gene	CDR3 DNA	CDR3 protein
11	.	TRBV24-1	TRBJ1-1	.	TGTGCCACCCAGGGTGACACTGAAGCTTTCTTT	CATQGDTEAFF
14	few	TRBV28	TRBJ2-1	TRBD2	TGTGCCAGCAGTTCACCTGGACTAGCGGGGAAGCAGTTCTTC	CASSSPGLAGKQFF
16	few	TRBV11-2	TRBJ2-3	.	TGTGCCAGCAGCTTAGATTATGAGTTCCCGGCAGATACGCAGTATTTT	CASSLDYEFPADTQYF
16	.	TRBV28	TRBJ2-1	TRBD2	TGTGCCAGCAGCACTAAGGTTAGCGGGAGTTTCAATGAGCAGTTCTTC	CASSTKVSGSFNEQFF
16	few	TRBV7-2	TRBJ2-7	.	TGTGCCAGCAGCTTAAATCTTCGATTGAGCGGCAACGAGCAGTACTTC	CASSLNLRLSGNEQYF
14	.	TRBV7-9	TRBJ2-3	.	TGTGCCAGCAGCCGCTCTATTGAGGCAGATACGCAGTATTTT	CASSRSIEADTQYF
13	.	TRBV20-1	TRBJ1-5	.	TGCAGTGCTAGAACAGAGTACAATCAGCCCCAGCATTTT	CSARTEYNQPQHF
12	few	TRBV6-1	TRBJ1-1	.	TGTGCCAGCAGCCCAAACCGGGGGAAAGCTTTCTTT	CASSPNRGKAFF
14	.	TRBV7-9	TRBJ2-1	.	TGTGCCAGCAGCTTAAACCAGGGATACAATGAGCAGTTCTTC	CASSLNQGYNEQFF
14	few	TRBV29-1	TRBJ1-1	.	TGCAGCGTTGCTCGCGGAAACATGAACACTGAAGCTTTCTTT	CSVARGNMNTEAFF
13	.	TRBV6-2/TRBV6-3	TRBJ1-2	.	TGTGCCAGCACCCCGTCGGGCGGCTATGGCTACACCTTC	CASTPSGGYGYTF
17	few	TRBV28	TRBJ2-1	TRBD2	TGTGCCAGCAGTTTTCGACTAGCGGGAAATTCCTACAATGAGCAGTTCTTC	CASSFRLAGNSYNEQFF
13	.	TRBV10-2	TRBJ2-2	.	TGCGCCAGCAATCCTACGAACACCGGGGAGCTGTTTTTT	CASNPTNTGELFF
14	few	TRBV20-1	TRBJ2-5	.	TGCAGTGCTAGAGTGGATAGGGGTAAAGAGACCCAGTACTTC	CSARVDRGKETQYF
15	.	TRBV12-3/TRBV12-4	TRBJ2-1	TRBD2	TGTGCCACCAGGATGGCCGGGGGGGCTTACAATGAGCAGTTCTTC	CATRMAGGAYNEQFF
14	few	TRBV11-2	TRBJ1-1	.	TGTGCCAGCAGCCCCGACCATTCTTCTCCTGAAGCTTTCTTT	CASSPDHSSPEAFF
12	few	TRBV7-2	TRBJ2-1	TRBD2	TGTGCCACCACCTGGGGGGGGGATGAGCAGTTCTTC	CATTWGGDEQFF
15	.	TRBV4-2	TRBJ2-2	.	TGTGCCAGCAGCCATCGGGAGTTGGACACCGGGGAGCTGTTTTTT	CASSHRELDTGELFF
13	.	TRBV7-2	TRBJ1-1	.	TGTGCCAGCAGCTTAGTAATATGGTACGAAGCTTTCTTT	CASSLVIWYEAFF
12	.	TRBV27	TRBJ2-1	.	TGTGCCAGCTTCAATTCTGGCAATGAGCAGTTCTTC	CASFNSGNEQFF
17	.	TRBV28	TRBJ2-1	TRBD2	TGTGCCAGCAGCCCAGTTTTGTCTAGCGGGAGATGGGATGAGCAGTTCTTC	CASSPVLSSGRWDEQFF
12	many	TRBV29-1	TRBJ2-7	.	TGCAGCGTTGACGGGAGTGGATACGAGCAGTACTTC	CSVDGSGYEQYF
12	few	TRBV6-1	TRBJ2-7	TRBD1	TGTGCCACCCGAGACAGGGTCAACGAGCAGTACTTC	CATRDRVNEQYF
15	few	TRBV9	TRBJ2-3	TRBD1	TGTGCCAGCAGCCTCCGGGACAGGGGGCCTGATACGCAGTATTTT	CASSLRDRGPDTQYF
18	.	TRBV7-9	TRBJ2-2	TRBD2	TGTGCCAGCAGCCCAGTCCCGGGACTAGGTCTCCCCACCGGGGAGCTGTTTTTT	CASSPVPGLGLPTGELFF
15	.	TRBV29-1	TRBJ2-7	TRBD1	TGCAGCGTTGAAGATCGCCGGGACAGGGGTAGCGAGCAGTACTTC	CSVEDRRDRGSEQYF
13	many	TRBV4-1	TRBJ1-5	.	TGCGCCAGCAGCCAAGATCCCCCGACAACCCAGCATTTT	CASSQDPPTTQHF
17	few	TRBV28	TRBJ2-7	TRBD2	TGTGCCAGCAGTTCCACCTCTAGCGGGGGGACGCCCTACGAGCAGTACTTC	CASSSTSSGGTPYEQYF
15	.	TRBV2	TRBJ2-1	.	TGTGCCAGAGCGATAACAGGGCTCTCCTACAATGAGCAGTTCTTC	CARAITGLSYNEQFF
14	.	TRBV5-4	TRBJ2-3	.	TGTGCCAGCAGCTTGGAGGGGAGCGGCGATACGCAGTATTTT	CASSLEGSGDTQYF
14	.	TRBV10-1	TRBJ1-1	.	TGCGCCAGCAGTGAGTCGATTCTGAACACTGAAGCTTTCTTT	CASSESILNTEAFF